The 19 T cell receptor beta chains presented below share a single source sample, sequenced in a study of blood T cell repertoires in COVID-19. Some clones are missing from TCRdb's copy, which holds only in-frame ones; the method was immunoSEQ multiplex PCR. The sample includes approximately 280,000 clones, nearly 90% seen only once; the top ten take about 1.8%. The sample was PBMCs or T cells enriched from blood (not recorded which). These receptors originate from a woman between 18 and 30 years old with acute COVID-19.

V and J are TRBV5-6 and TRBJ1-1, with 9 bases fitting TRBD1. The CDR3 has 13 residues. V was pared by 3 bases and J by 4 bases, with 1 base of the junction left unmatched. Germline assignment: CDR1 SGHDT and CDR2 YYEEEE. CDR3 bases: TGTGCCAGCAGCTCACAGGGGGCCACTGAAGCTTTCTTT. As protein: CASSSQGATEAFF.

CDR3 coding DNA: TGCAGCGTTGAAGATCTCAAAGCAGGGTGGAATTACAATGAGCAGTTCTTC. Amino acid sequence: CSVEDLKAGWNYNEQFF. The genes are TRBV29-1 and TRBJ2-1; D is perhaps TRBD1 (5 bases). Germline values: CDR1 SQVTM, CDR2 ANQGSEA. V was shortened by 0 bases and J by 4 bases, with 19 bases between the two germline ends. CDR3 length: 17 amino acids.

The chain employs TRBV7-8 and TRBJ2-5; D is unresolved. V was clipped by 1 base and J by 9 bases, with 15 bases between them. This CDR3 contains 14 residues. The germline V gene has CDR1 SGHVS and CDR2 FQNEAQ. CDR3 DNA: TGTGCCAGCAGCTTAGGGGCCTCCTATGGGCCCCAGTACTTC. Its protein is CASSLGASYGPQYF.

This clone was seen only a few times. J is TRBJ2-2 and V is TRBV28; the D gene is possibly TRBD2 (6 bases). Germline lookup yields CDR1 MDHEN and CDR2 SYDVKM. Deletions cut 6 bases from V and 13 bases from J, with 18 bases between. The CDR3 is 13 residues long. For the CDR3, the DNA is TGTGCCAGCAGATTGCAACTAGCCGGAGCGCTGTTTTTT. It yields the protein CASRLQLAGALFF.

This clone appeared a single time. The genes are TRBV5-4 and TRBJ2-2; maybe TRBD1 (6 bases). Trimming stripped 5 bases from V and 5 bases from J, with 13 bases between. This CDR3 is 14 amino acids long. CDR1 is SGHNT and CDR2 is YYREEE in the germline V gene (reference sequence). The CDR3 loop is CASRTEQGTGELFF. The CDR3 DNA follows: TGTGCCAGCAGGACCGAGCAGGGGACCGGGGAGCTGTTTTTT.

The rearrangement joins TRBV7-2 to TRBJ2-7; 8 positions match TRBD2. The germline CDR1 and CDR2 sequences are SGHTA and FQGNSA. This CDR3 is 17 amino acids long. Trimming cost V 5 bases and J 2 bases; bases outside gene matches: 14. The CDR3 here is CASSPRPGTRYPYEQYF. Written as DNA, the CDR3 is TGTGCCAGCAGCCCACGACCCGGGACTAGGTACCCCTACGAGCAGTACTTC.

The rearrangement joins TRBV30 to TRBJ1-5, with 9 nucleotides matching TRBD1. Germline CDR1 reads GTSNPN; CDR2 reads SVGIG (reference sequence). V was clipped by 2 bases and J by 1 base; unmatched bases: 6. This CDR3 contains 16 residues. CDR3 amino acids: CAWSTGGKRSNQPQHF. The CDR3 coding sequence is TGTGCCTGGAGTACAGGGGGCAAAAGGAGCAATCAGCCCCAGCATTTT.

The chain carries TRBV19 and TRBJ2-7; TRBD1 is a possible D gene (6 bases). This CDR3 contains 15 residues. In germline, CDR1 is LNHDA, CDR2 SQIVND (reference sequence). With 3 bases removed from V and 2 bases from J, the gap between germline ends came to 14 bases. CDR3 region: CASSILAGVTYEQYF. CDR3 bases: TGTGCCAGTAGTATTTTGGCAGGGGTGACCTACGAGCAGTACTTC. Complete variable domain (other parts from reference TRBV19 and TRBJ2-7): DGGITQSPKYLFRKEGQNVTLSCEQNLNHDAMYWYRQDPGQGLRLIYYSQIVNDFQKGDIAEGYSVSREKKESFPLTVTSAQKNPTAFYLCASSILAGVTYEQYFGPGTRLTVT.

This clone turned up a few times. In DNA form, the CDR3 reads TGTGCCAGCAGTGAAGCTCCTGTTCTCGTTGTGAACACTGAAGCTTTCTTT. Protein product: CASSEAPVLVVNTEAFF. The chain links TRBV6-1 to TRBJ1-1, with D hard to call. This CDR3 region has 17 residues. The germline gives CDR1 MNHNS, CDR2 SASEGT. Trimming removed 0 bases at V and 0 bases at J, with 14 bases between.

V gene TRBV5-1 combines with J gene TRBJ2-7; D remains unclear. Trimming pared 9 bases from V and 4 bases from J, leaving 11 bases between. Per germline, CDR1 SGHRS and CDR2 YFSETQ. The CDR3 length is 11 residues. The CDR3 DNA follows: TGCGCCATGCGGCACAAATACGAGCAGTACTTC. It is translated as CAMRHKYEQYF. The full variable domain, completed using reference TRBV5-1 and TRBJ2-7, is KAGVTQTPRYLIKTRGQQVTLSCSPISGHRSVSWYQQTPGQGLQFLFEYFSETQRNKGNFPGRFSGRQFSNSRSEMNVSTLELGDSALYLCAMRHKYEQYFGPGTRLTVT.

This clone was seen just once. This chain links TRBV10-3 with TRBJ2-2; tentatively, D is TRBD1 (6 bases). Trimming took off 4 bases at V and 2 bases at J, with 8 bases between the two ends. Germline V lookup: CDR1 ENHRY, CDR2 SYGVKD. The CDR3 extends over 14 amino acids. This CDR3 is CAISGQANTGELFF. As DNA, the CDR3 is TGTGCCATCAGTGGACAGGCCAACACCGGGGAGCTGTTTTTT.

V and J are TRBV7-2 and TRBJ1-2; the D gene is possibly TRBD1 (5 bases). The CDR3 totals 15 residues. V was trimmed by 5 bases and J by 5 bases, leaving 18 bases between them. CDR1 and CDR2 from the germline V gene are SGHTA and FQGNSA. The CDR3 sequence is CASSPDSGALYGYTF. For the CDR3, the DNA is TGTGCCAGCAGCCCCGACAGTGGCGCCCTTTATGGCTACACCTTC.

A remark on this clone: The same CDR3 is also encoded by other DNA sequences in this sample. The chain is built from TRBV2 and TRBJ1-1; no clear D. The CDR3 length is 13 residues. Trimming removed 3 bases from V and 5 bases from J, with 10 bases in between. The germline gives CDR1 SNHLY, CDR2 FYNNEI. The CDR3 coding sequence is TGTGCCAGCAGTGATCGGGGTTGGACTGAAGCTTTCTTT. Encoded protein: CASSDRGWTEAFF.

This clone was counted only a few times. The chain combines TRBV27 with TRBJ2-1; TRBD2 aligns across 8 bases. This CDR3 has 15 residues. Per the germline V gene, CDR1 is MNHEY and CDR2 is SMNVEV (reference sequence). Trimming removed 2 bases from V and 7 bases from J; junction bases left unmatched: 7. The CDR3 protein is CASSLRSAGGNEQFF. In DNA form, the CDR3 reads TGTGCCAGCAGTTTAAGGTCGGCGGGAGGAAATGAGCAGTTCTTC.

Here the CDR3 reads CASRPGDTPNEKLFF. CDR3 bases: TGTGCCAGCCGACCCGGGGACACCCCTAATGAAAAACTGTTTTTT. This chain links TRBV27 with TRBJ1-4; TRBD1 might be the D (6 bases). Germline V gives CDR1 MNHEY, CDR2 SMNVEV (reference sequence). CDR3 size: 15 residues. Trimming pared 8 bases from V and 3 bases from J, leaving 16 bases between.

The rearrangement joins TRBV7-6 to TRBJ2-7; weak D call: TRBD1 (6 bases). V was shortened by 5 bases and J by 3 bases, with 14 bases between the two germline ends. The CDR3 is 14 amino acids. Germline CDR1 reads SGHVS; CDR2 reads FNYEAQ. DNA of the CDR3: TGTGCCAGCAGCCTCGGACAGCAAAACTACGAGCAGTACTTC. Translated: CASSLGQQNYEQYF.

The chain has TRBV29-1 and TRBJ2-7, with D uncertain. Trimming took off 4 bases at V and 2 bases at J, with 9 bases between the two ends. Germline CDR1 and CDR2: SQVTM and ANQGSEA. The CDR3 covers 12 residues. In DNA, the CDR3 is TGCAGCGTTGCCGAGGAAGCCTACGAGCAGTACTTC. Its translation is CSVAEEAYEQYF.

The chain has TRBV28 and TRBJ2-7, with D possibly TRBD2 on 6 matching bases. The CDR3 is 15 residues long. Germline loops: CDR1 MDHEN, CDR2 SYDVKM. Trimming left V 2 bases short and J 10 bases short, with 21 bases between. The chain's CDR3 is CASSLLGGPGLRQYF. CDR3 DNA: TGTGCCAGCAGTTTACTCGGCGGTCCGGGACTCCGTCAGTACTTC.

V is TRBV27 and J is TRBJ2-7; no clear D gene. This CDR3 is built from 11 residues. Germline V CDR1 and CDR2: MNHEY, SMNVEV (reference sequence). With 4 bases removed from V and 6 bases from J, the gap between germline ends came to 7 bases. CDR3 DNA sequence: TGTGCCAGCAGTTCGTCTCGCGAGCAGTACTTC. It specifies CASSSSREQYF.